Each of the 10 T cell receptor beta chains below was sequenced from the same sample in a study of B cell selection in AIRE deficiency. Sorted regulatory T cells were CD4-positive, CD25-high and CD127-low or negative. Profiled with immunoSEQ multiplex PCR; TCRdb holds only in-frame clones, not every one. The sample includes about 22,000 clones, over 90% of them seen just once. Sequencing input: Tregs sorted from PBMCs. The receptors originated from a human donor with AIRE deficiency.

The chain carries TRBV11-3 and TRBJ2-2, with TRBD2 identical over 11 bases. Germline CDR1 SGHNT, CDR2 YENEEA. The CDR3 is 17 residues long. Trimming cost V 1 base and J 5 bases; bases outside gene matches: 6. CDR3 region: CASSLGPLAGGTGELFF. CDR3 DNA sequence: TGTGCCAGCAGCTTAGGACCTCTAGCGGGAGGTACCGGGGAGCTGTTTTTT.

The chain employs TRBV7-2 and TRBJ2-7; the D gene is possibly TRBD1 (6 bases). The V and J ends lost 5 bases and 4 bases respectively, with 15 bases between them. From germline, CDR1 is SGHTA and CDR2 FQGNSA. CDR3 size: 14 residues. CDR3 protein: CASSETGLLYEQYF. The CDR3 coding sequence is TGTGCCAGCAGCGAGACAGGATTGTTATACGAGCAGTACTTC.

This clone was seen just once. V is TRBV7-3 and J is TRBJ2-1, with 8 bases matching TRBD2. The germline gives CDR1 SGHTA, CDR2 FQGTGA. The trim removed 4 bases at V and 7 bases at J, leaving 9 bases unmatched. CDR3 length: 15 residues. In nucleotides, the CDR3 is TGTGCCAGCAGCTCCCCCGGGACTAGTGCGAATGAGCAGTTCTTC. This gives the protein CASSSPGTSANEQFF.

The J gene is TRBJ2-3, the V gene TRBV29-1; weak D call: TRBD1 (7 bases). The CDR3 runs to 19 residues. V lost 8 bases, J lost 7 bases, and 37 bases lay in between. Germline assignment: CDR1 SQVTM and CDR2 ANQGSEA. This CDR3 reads CSCLRVGTARRGQPNTQYF. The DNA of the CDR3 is TGCAGCTGTCTACGAGTCGGGACAGCCCGCCGGGGGCAACCTAATACGCAGTATTTT.

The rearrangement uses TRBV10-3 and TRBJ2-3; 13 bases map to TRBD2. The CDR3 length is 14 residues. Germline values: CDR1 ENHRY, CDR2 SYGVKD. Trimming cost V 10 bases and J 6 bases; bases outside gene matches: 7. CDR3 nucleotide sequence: TGTGCCAGTCGGACTAGCGGGAGAAGTGATACGCAGTATTTT. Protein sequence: CASRTSGRSDTQYF.

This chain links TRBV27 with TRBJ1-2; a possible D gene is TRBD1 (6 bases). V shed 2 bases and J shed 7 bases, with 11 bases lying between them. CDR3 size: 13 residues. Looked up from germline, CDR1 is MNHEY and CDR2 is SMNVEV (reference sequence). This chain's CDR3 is CASSLPGGGGYTF. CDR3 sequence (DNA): TGTGCCAGCAGTTTACCTGGGGGCGGTGGCTACACCTTC.

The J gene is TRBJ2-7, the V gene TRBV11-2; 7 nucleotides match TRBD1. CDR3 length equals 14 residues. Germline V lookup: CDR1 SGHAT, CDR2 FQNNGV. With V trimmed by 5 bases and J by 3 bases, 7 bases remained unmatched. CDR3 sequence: CASSLMTGYYEQYF. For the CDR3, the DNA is TGTGCCAGCAGCCTAATGACAGGGTACTACGAGCAGTACTTC.

CDR3: CASGTRPDTEAFF. CDR3 DNA sequence: TGTGCCAGCGGAACACGGCCCGACACTGAAGCTTTCTTT. The chain combines TRBV2 with TRBJ1-1; no reliable D call. Trimming removed 8 bases at V and 3 bases at J, with 13 bases between. Germline CDR1 is SNHLY and CDR2 is FYNNEI. CDR3 length: 13 residues.

Here the CDR3 reads CASSPPTPVGQFF. The CDR3 DNA follows: TGTGCCAGCTCACCACCCACTCCCGTGGGGCAGTTCTTC. The chain joins TRBV18 to TRBJ2-1; no clear D gene. Germline V gene lookup returns CDR1 KGHSH and CDR2 LQKENI. Trimming pared 0 bases from V and 12 bases from J, leaving 12 bases between. The CDR3 loop spans 13 amino acids.

The CDR3 region has the DNA TGTGCCATCAGACCGGGACAGGGGGCCGGTGAGCAGTACTTC. Protein product: CAIRPGQGAGEQYF. The V and J genes are TRBV10-3 and TRBJ2-7; 12 nucleotides align to TRBD1. Germline V lookup: CDR1 ENHRY, CDR2 SYGVKD. This CDR3 comprises 14 residues. Trimming at V came to 6 bases and at J to 7 bases, leaving 7 bases not matched to a gene.